These 5 T cell receptor beta chains were all obtained from the same sample, sequenced in a study of blood T cell repertoires in COVID-19 (dated by TCRdb to between 2020 and 2021). Receptors were amplified or captured by the immunoSEQ multiplex PCR assay. The immuneACCESS repertoire file appears here via TCRdb, limited to in-frame rearrangements. These files lack a portion of the clones; in checked studies, under half of the deficit traces to unresolved V genes, and the cause of the others is not known. This sample has around 400,000 clones in its table, and approximately 88% of those were observed once. Clones ranked in the top ten supply over 1% of the sample. Sequencing was performed on peripheral blood. Receptor source: a man aged 35 to 55 with acute or convalescent COVID-19.

The chain couples TRBV12-3 or TRBV12-4 to TRBJ1-4, with D possibly being TRBD1 (6 bases). The CDR3 is 13 residues long. Trimming stripped 7 bases from V and 8 bases from J, with 14 bases between. CDR3 sequence reads: CASTNRDLEKLFF. As DNA, the CDR3 is TGTGCCAGCACGAACAGGGATCTCGAAAAACTGTTTTTT.

V gene TRBV7-9 combines with J gene TRBJ2-1, with 15 bases identical to TRBD2. This CDR3 has 17 amino acids. Germline V CDR1 and CDR2: SEHNR, FQNEAQ (reference sequence). V shed 5 bases, J shed 8 bases, and the junction held 10 bases outside the gene matches. CDR3 protein: CASSPGLAGGPGYEQFF. CDR3 sequence (DNA): TGTGCCAGCAGCCCCGGACTAGCGGGGGGGCCGGGTTATGAGCAGTTCTTC. The full variable domain, with the rest looked up from reference TRBV7-9 and TRBJ2-1, is DTGVSQNPRHKITKRGQNVTFRCDPISEHNRLYWYRQTLGQGPEFLTYFQNEAQLEKSRLLSDRFSAERPKGSFSTLEIQRTEQGDSAMYLCASSPGLAGGPGYEQFFGPGTRLTVL.

V and J are TRBV29-1 and TRBJ2-7, with D possibly matching TRBD1 (6 bases). The length of the CDR3 is 14 residues. The germline gives CDR1 SQVTM, CDR2 ANQGSEA. The germline V and J ends were trimmed by 0 bases and 3 bases, with 12 bases remaining between them. The CDR3: CSVEDQGLSYEQYF. As DNA, the CDR3 is TGCAGCGTTGAAGATCAGGGGTTAAGCTACGAGCAGTACTTC.

This chain joins TRBV4-2 and TRBJ1-5; D is possibly TRBD1 (6 bases). The ends were cut back, 1 base at V and 4 bases at J, with 11 bases in the middle. From germline, CDR1 is LGHNA and CDR2 YNFKEQ. The CDR3 totals 15 residues. The CDR3 region is CASSQGRGKNQPQHF. In nucleotides, the CDR3 is TGTGCCAGCAGCCAAGGCAGGGGAAAAAATCAGCCCCAGCATTTT.

The J gene is TRBJ2-7, the V gene TRBV29-1; 8 nucleotides agree with TRBD2. The CDR3 runs to 14 residues. V was clipped by 6 bases and J by 6 bases; unmatched bases: 13. Germline values: CDR1 SQVTM, CDR2 ANQGSEA. CDR3 sequence: CSVTTGLARGEQYF. CDR3 DNA: TGCAGCGTGACAACAGGACTAGCTAGGGGCGAGCAGTACTTC.